The 30 T cell receptor beta chains reported below all come from one sample, sequenced in a study of T cells expressing NK-cell markers. TCRdb reprocessed the 5' RACE reads and reports one entry per CDR3 protein, with no DNA. The sample totals roughly 430,000 distinct CDR3 sequences. The sequenced material came from blood T cells: a sorted CD56 or NKG2C T cell subset, CD4+ or CD8+ T cells, or bulk PBMC T cells (not recorded which). The source of these receptors is a woman between 18 and 70 years old in good health.

The J gene is TRBJ2-5, the V gene TRBV19. This CDR3 comprises 15 residues. Germline values: CDR1 LNHDA, CDR2 SQIVND (reference sequence). CDR3 region: CASSKDGGYQETQYF.

This chain connects TRBV29-1 to TRBJ2-5. Germline V gives CDR1 SQVTM, CDR2 ANQGSEA. The CDR3 runs to 12 residues. CDR3 in amino acids: CSVKWTVETQYF.

The chain employs TRBV11-2 and TRBJ1-6; TCRdb reports TRBD1, a call that lacks DNA to check it against. CDR1 is SGHAT, CDR2 FQNNGV, per germline. CDR3 length: 17 amino acids. The CDR3 is CASSLGTGGSYNSPLHF.

This chain uses TRBV24-1 with TRBJ2-1; TCRdb gives TRBD1 as the D gene, but with no DNA this cannot be confirmed. Germline CDR1 KGHDR, CDR2 SFDVKD. The length of the CDR3 is 15 residues. This CDR3 reads CATSQGLSSYNEQFF.

The chain employs TRBV29-1 and TRBJ1-2. The CDR3 runs to 12 residues. The V gene's germline CDR1 is SQVTM and CDR2 ANQGSEA. The CDR3 loop is CSVWEGRYGYTF.

This sequence joins TRBV10-3 and TRBJ1-5; the TRBD1 assignment by TCRdb is unverifiable without DNA. This CDR3 is built from 16 residues. Germline CDR1 and CDR2: ENHRY and SYGVKD. CDR3 in amino acids: CAISESSDRGNQPQHF.

The J gene is TRBJ2-1, the V gene TRBV11-2; TCRdb's D gene call, TRBD2, goes unchecked for lack of DNA. This CDR3 is 19 amino acids long. The germline V gene encodes CDR1 SGHAT and CDR2 FQNNGV. CDR3 sequence reads: CASSSHSPQGLAGGNEQFF.

V and J are TRBV7-6 and TRBJ2-3. The CDR3 is 17 residues long. Germline V gives CDR1 SGHVS, CDR2 FNYEAQ. The CDR3 here is CASSLALFGRFTDTQYF.

V usage is TRBV10-3 and J usage is TRBJ2-5; TCRdb picks TRBD2, but there is no DNA to check that call. Per the germline V gene, CDR1 is ENHRY and CDR2 is SYGVKD. The CDR3 is made up of 15 amino acids. CDR3: CASTFSGGLSETQYF.

This sequence joins TRBV10-3 and TRBJ2-2. Germline CDR1 is ENHRY and CDR2 is SYGVKD. This CDR3 contains 11 residues. CDR3: CAISEVEELFF.

The genes are TRBV10-3 and TRBJ2-1. The germline gives CDR1 ENHRY, CDR2 SYGVKD. This CDR3 is built from 15 residues. The CDR3 protein is CAISEGGNSYNEQFF.

The rearrangement links TRBV7-2 to TRBJ2-4; the TRBD1 assignment by TCRdb is unverifiable without DNA. From germline, CDR1 is SGHTA and CDR2 FQGNSA. The CDR3 is made up of 14 amino acids. The CDR3: CASSLRASGGIQYF. The full variable domain, in which reference TRBV7-2 and TRBJ2-4 provide the parts outside the CDR3, is GAGVSQSPSNKVTEKGKDVELRCDPISGHTALYWYRQSLGQGLEFLIYFQGNSAPDKSGLPSDRFSAERTGGSVSTLTIQRTQQEDSAVYLCASSLRASGGIQYFGAGTRLSVL.

V and J are TRBV6-1 and TRBJ2-1; the TCRdb D gene call, TRBD1, has no DNA to confirm it. The CDR3 contains 16 residues. Germline V lookup: CDR1 MNHNS, CDR2 SASEGT. The CDR3 here is CASSPTGGIGSDEQFF.

This chain uses TRBV18 with TRBJ1-3; the D call of TRBD1 rests on TCRdb alone, since no DNA is present to check it. CDR3 size: 15 residues. Germline V CDR1 and CDR2: KGHSH, LQKENI. CDR3 sequence: CASSLDINSGNTIYF.

This chain uses TRBV7-9 with TRBJ1-1; the D call of TRBD1 rests on TCRdb alone, since no DNA is present to check it. Germline-derived CDR1 and CDR2 are SEHNR and FQNEAQ (reference sequence). CDR3 size: 14 residues. The CDR3 is CASSEQEQNTEAFF.

This chain joins TRBV5-8 and TRBJ2-2. The CDR3 consists of 16 residues. Germline V lookup: CDR1 SGHTS, CDR2 YDEGEE. The CDR3 is CASSLGFGTNTGELFF.

This chain joins TRBV6-2 or TRBV6-3 and TRBJ2-5; TCRdb reports TRBD2, a call that lacks DNA to check it against. CDR1 and CDR2 (germline): MNHEY, SVGEGT. This CDR3 is 14 amino acids long. CDR3 protein: CASTHGGLKETQYF.

The chain is built from TRBV27 and TRBJ2-2. Germline lookup yields CDR1 MNHEY and CDR2 SMNVEV (reference sequence). The length of the CDR3 is 13 residues. The CDR3 protein is CASSDLNTGELFF.

The CDR3 sequence is CASSLGDTGTEAFF. This chain uses TRBV5-1 with TRBJ1-1; TCRdb gives TRBD1 as the D gene, but with no DNA this cannot be confirmed. The CDR3 spans 14 residues. Germline V gene lookup returns CDR1 SGHRS and CDR2 YFSETQ. Full variable domain (outside the CDR3, taken from reference TRBV5-1 and TRBJ1-1): KAGVTQTPRYLIKTRGQQVTLSCSPISGHRSVSWYQQTPGQGLQFLFEYFSETQRNKGNFPGRFSGRQFSNSRSEMNVSTLELGDSALYLCASSLGDTGTEAFFGQGTRLTVV.

This chain links TRBV20-1 with TRBJ2-7; without DNA, the TCRdb call of TRBD2 cannot be checked. Germline V gene data show CDR1 as DFQATT and CDR2 as SNEGSKA (reference sequence). The CDR3 extends over 12 amino acids. CDR3 in amino acids: CSARDMGAEQYF.

This chain links TRBV30 with TRBJ2-5; with no DNA, the TCRdb D assignment of TRBD1 cannot be verified. Germline assignment: CDR1 GTSNPN and CDR2 SVGIG (reference sequence). This CDR3 has 15 amino acids. This chain's CDR3 is CAWSVFSGGQETQYF.

CDR3 sequence reads: CAISEQRGKETQYF. This sequence joins TRBV10-3 and TRBJ2-5; TCRdb proposes TRBD2, but this gene call is untestable without DNA. The CDR3 totals 14 residues. CDR1 is ENHRY, CDR2 SYGVKD, per germline.

The rearrangement joins TRBV29-1 to TRBJ2-1; there is no DNA to check the TCRdb D call of TRBD2. The CDR3 is 14 residues long. Germline loops: CDR1 SQVTM, CDR2 ANQGSEA. The CDR3 reads CSVERGGSYNEQFF.

The rearrangement joins TRBV5-1 to TRBJ1-2; TCRdb outputs TRBD1, but without DNA this stays unchecked. Germline V gene data show CDR1 as SGHRS and CDR2 as YFSETQ. CDR3 length: 14 amino acids. CDR3 region: CASSPWDTLDGYTF.

CDR3 residues: CSARPPQSLMNTEAFF. The rearrangement uses TRBV20-1 and TRBJ1-1; the TCRdb call, TRBD1, lacks DNA for checking. This CDR3 is 16 amino acids long. Germline values: CDR1 DFQATT, CDR2 SNEGSKA (reference sequence).

The chain employs TRBV20-1 and TRBJ2-1. Germline CDR1 reads DFQATT; CDR2 reads SNEGSKA (reference sequence). CDR3 size: 15 residues. CDR3 loop: CSARGHKGPYNEQFF.

This sequence joins TRBV7-2 and TRBJ2-3. The CDR3 consists of 14 residues. The germline V gene has CDR1 SGHTA and CDR2 FQGNSA. The CDR3 sequence is CASSLEKGTDTQYF.

The gene calls are TRBV7-2 and TRBJ1-5; TCRdb lists TRBD1, though no DNA is available to test this call. The CDR3 is made up of 13 amino acids. Per germline, CDR1 SGHTA and CDR2 FQGNSA. The CDR3 loop is CASSAGYHQPQHF.

The V and J genes are TRBV30 and TRBJ2-5; TCRdb names TRBD1, which stays unverified in the absence of DNA. Looked up from germline, CDR1 is GTSNPN and CDR2 is SVGIG (reference sequence). The CDR3 has 13 amino acids. This CDR3 is CAWSVRGEETQYF.

V and J are TRBV7-9 and TRBJ2-7; TCRdb designates TRBD1, a call that cannot be tested without DNA. The CDR3 is 15 amino acids. CDR1 SEHNR and CDR2 FQNEAQ come from the germline V gene (reference sequence). The CDR3 loop is CASSPRGGNSYEQYF.